This is a list of T cell receptor beta chains from one sample in a study of T cells in Graves' hyperthyroidism and ophthalmopathy. MiXCR was run by TCRdb on the multiplex PCR reads, yielding one entry per CDR3 protein. Among 340,000 or so distinct CDR3 sequences listed, about 21% were seen once. Sequencing was carried out using blood. These receptors originate from a woman in her forties or fifties with Graves' hyperthyroidism. Both conserved end residues are part of each CDR3. A D gene is named only where the DNA matches it firmly. Size is omitted from some rows. Given values are once, few, many or a class for expanded clones.

DNA: TGTGCCAGCAGACTAGGTTGGACCGGACTTGGCAATCAGCCCCAGCATTTT; CDR3: CASRLGWTGLGNQPQHF; J: TRBJ1-5; V: TRBV6-1; D: .; size: .
DNA: TGTGCCAGCAGTTTGTATGCAGGGTTCTCCTACGAGCAGTACTTC; CDR3: CASSLYAGFSYEQYF; J: TRBJ2-7; V: TRBV28; D: .; size: many
DNA: TGTGCCAGTAGTCCACGATCGACTAGCGCCCAAGAGACCCAGTACTTC; CDR3: CASSPRSTSAQETQYF; J: TRBJ2-5; V: TRBV19; D: TRBD2; size: few
DNA: TGTGCCAGCAGCCAAGAGAGGGATTTGGAGCAGTACTTC; CDR3: CASSQERDLEQYF; J: TRBJ2-7; V: TRBV3-1; D: .; size: many
DNA: TGTGCCAGCAGCTTGACTAGCGGGAGGGCAAGTGAGCAGTTCTTC; CDR3: CASSLTSGRASEQFF; J: TRBJ2-1; V: TRBV7-3; D: TRBD2; size: many
DNA: TGTGCCACCAGCAGGGGGGACCGGGGGTTTCAAGAGACCCAGTACTTC; CDR3: CATSRGDRGFQETQYF; J: TRBJ2-5; V: TRBV15; D: .; size: many
DNA: TGCGCCAGCAGCCAAGATTTACAGGGCCCCTACGAGCAGTACTTC; CDR3: CASSQDLQGPYEQYF; J: TRBJ2-7; V: TRBV4-1; D: .; size: .
DNA: TGTGCCAGCAGCTTAGGGACACTGTATAGCAATCAGCCCCAGCATTTT; CDR3: CASSLGTLYSNQPQHF; J: TRBJ1-5; V: TRBV7-8; D: .; size: .
DNA: TGTGCCAGCAGCCAGTGGGCCGACTCTGGAAACACCATATATTTT; CDR3: CASSQWADSGNTIYF; J: TRBJ1-3; V: TRBV3-1; D: .; size: .
DNA: TGTGCCAGCAGCTCTCCCCGGGGGGCTAACACTGAAGCTTTCTTT; CDR3: CASSSPRGANTEAFF; J: TRBJ1-1; V: TRBV7-9; D: .; size: few
DNA: TGTGCCAGCAGTTTCCAGGGGGAAGGAGAGACCCAGTACTTC; CDR3: CASSFQGEGETQYF; J: TRBJ2-5; V: TRBV27; D: TRBD1; size: many
DNA: TGTGCCAGCAGTCCCTCCAGGGCGACTAGCACAGATACGCAGTATTTT; CDR3: CASSPSRATSTDTQYF; J: TRBJ2-3; V: TRBV6-1; D: .; size: few
DNA: TGTGCCAGCAGTTACTCGCGGTCGAGGACAGGGAGGAACACTGAAGCTTTCTTT; CDR3: CASSYSRSRTGRNTEAFF; J: TRBJ1-1; V: TRBV6-6; D: TRBD1; size: many
DNA: TGTGCCAGCAGCCACCTTTCGACTAGCGGGGGGGCGGGGGAGCAGTACTTC; CDR3: CASSHLSTSGGAGEQYF; J: TRBJ2-7; V: TRBV3-1; D: TRBD2; size: many
DNA: TGTGCCAGCAGTTTCCCCGCGGGGGCCTACGAGCAGTACTTC; CDR3: CASSFPAGAYEQYF; J: TRBJ2-7; V: TRBV28; D: TRBD2; size: many
DNA: TGCAGTGCGTCGTCTGCGGGACTATACGAGCAGTACTTC; CDR3: CSASSAGLYEQYF; J: TRBJ2-7; V: TRBV20-1; D: TRBD2; size: many
DNA: TGTGCCAGTAGTTCTCGGACCCACAATGAGCAGTTCTTC; CDR3: CASSSRTHNEQFF; J: TRBJ2-1; V: TRBV19; D: .; size: .